This is a list of T cell receptor beta chains from one sample in a study of blood T cell repertoires in COVID-19. The repertoire was sequenced with immunoSEQ multiplex PCR; TCRdb's copy has only in-frame clones and lacks some. The data show some 180,000 clones, roughly 86% seen once. The sequenced sample consisted of peripheral blood. Receptors originate from a woman older than 75 with COVID-19, enrolled during active disease. CDR3s include the opening cysteine and the closing phenylalanine or tryptophan. A D gene is named only where the DNA matches it firmly. Not every row has a clone size; where given, it reads once, few, many or a size class.

>once|TRBD1|TRBJ1-5|TRBV28
TGTGCCAGCAGTCGACACGGGGACAGGCCCGGTCAGCCCCAGCATTTT
CASSRHGDRPGQPQHF
>.|.|TRBJ1-5|TRBV6-2/TRBV6-3
TGTGCCAGCAGTTACTCGGGACACGCAAATCAGCCCCAGCATTTT
CASSYSGHANQPQHF
>once|.|TRBJ1-2|TRBV6-5
TGTGCCAGCAAGAGGGGGACGGACTATGGCTACACCTTC
CASKRGTDYGYTF
>.|TRBD2|TRBJ2-2|TRBV6-5
TGTGCCAGCAGTCTAGCGGGAGGGGCGACCGGGGAGCTGTTTTTT
CASSLAGGATGELFF
>.|.|TRBJ2-5|TRBV4-3
TGCGCCAGCAGCCAAGGCAATGCAAGGGGGCAAGAGACCCAGTACTTC
CASSQGNARGQETQYF
>once|.|TRBJ2-7|TRBV18
TGTGCCAGCTCCGTCGGGACTTCCTACGAGCAGTACTTC
CASSVGTSYEQYF
>few|.|TRBJ1-3|TRBV5-1
TGCGCCAGCAGCACAGGGCAGGCTTCGCTTGGAAACACCATATATTTT
CASSTGQASLGNTIYF
>few|.|TRBJ1-5|TRBV4-2
TGTGCCAGCAGCCAAGATGGAGATAGCAATCAGCCCCAGCATTTT
CASSQDGDSNQPQHF
>.|.|TRBJ1-6|TRBV11-2
TGTGCCAGCAGCCAGTTACAGGGAAATTCACCCCTCCACTTT
CASSQLQGNSPLHF
>.|.|TRBJ1-2|TRBV6-1
TGTGCCAGCAGTGAAGGTTCCGGGGTCTACTATGGCTACACCTTC
CASSEGSGVYYGYTF
>.|.|TRBJ2-1|TRBV28
TGTGCCAGCAGTTGGGGAGGCCGCCTTATGAATGAGCAGTTCTTC
CASSWGGRLMNEQFF
>.|.|TRBJ1-6|TRBV11-2
TGTGCCAGCAGATATTATAATTCACCCCTCCACTTT
CASRYYNSPLHF
>.|.|TRBJ1-3|TRBV7-6
TGTGCCAGCAGCTTAGGATCCAGGGCCAGTGGAAACACCATATATTTT
CASSLGSRASGNTIYF
>.|TRBD2|TRBJ2-6|TRBV5-1
TGCGCCAGCAGCTTGGCCGGGACTAGCGGGAGACGGGACTCTGGGGCCAACGTCCTGACTTTC
CASSLAGTSGRRDSGANVLTF
>.|.|TRBJ2-7|TRBV5-1
TGCGCCAGCAGCCGAACCCGGGACAATATACCCGAGCAGTACTTC
CASSRTRDNIPEQYF
>.|TRBD1|TRBJ1-2|TRBV3-1/TRBV3-2
TGTGCCAGCAGCCCAGGACAGGTTAACTATGGCTACACCTTC
CASSPGQVNYGYTF
>.|TRBD1|TRBJ1-6|TRBV5-1
TGCGCCAGCAGCTCCAGACAGGGTGATTCACCCCTCCACTTT
CASSSRQGDSPLHF
>.|TRBD1|TRBJ1-2|TRBV28
TGTGCCATCTACAAACAGGGGGCGCGGCACTATGGCTACACCTTC
CAIYKQGARHYGYTF
>few|.|TRBJ2-1|TRBV19
TGTGCCAGTAGGCCCCTCGATAGTAATGAGCAGTTCTTC
CASRPLDSNEQFF
>.|.|TRBJ1-5|TRBV10-3
TGTGCCATCAGACCCTCCGGGGGGCCCCAGCATTTT
CAIRPSGGPQHF
>.|TRBD2|TRBJ2-3|TRBV6-5
TGTGCCAGCAGTACCCCGAGCGGGAGTGCAGATACGCAGTATTTT
CASSTPSGSADTQYF
>.|TRBD2|TRBJ2-1|TRBV24-1
TGTGCCACCAGTGACCCTAATCCGAGCGGGAGGACCTACAATGAGCAGTTCTTC
CATSDPNPSGRTYNEQFF
>.|TRBD2|TRBJ2-2|TRBV4-3
TGCGCCAGCAGCCAAGCGTCATTTGGGACTAGCGGGAGTGGCGGGGAGCTGTTTTTT
CASSQASFGTSGSGGELFF
>.|.|TRBJ2-3|TRBV7-9
TGTGCCAGCAGCTTAAAGGACTTCACAGATACGCAGTATTTT
CASSLKDFTDTQYF
>.|TRBD2|TRBJ2-3|TRBV4-2
TGTGCCAGCAGCCAAGATCGTCCTAGCGGGAGGGTAGATACGCAGTATTTT
CASSQDRPSGRVDTQYF
>.|TRBD1|TRBJ1-1|TRBV7-3
TGTGCCAGCAGCCGGGGACAGGGTAACACTGAAGCTTTCTTT
CASSRGQGNTEAFF
>.|TRBD1|TRBJ1-5|TRBV2
TGTGCCAGCAGTTCCGGGACAGCGCATCAGCCCCAGCATTTT
CASSSGTAHQPQHF
>few|.|TRBJ1-4|TRBV4-3
TGCGCCAGCAGCCAAGTAGGGGTAAAGGAAAAACTGTTTTTT
CASSQVGVKEKLFF
>.|TRBD1|TRBJ2-1|TRBV6-5
TGTGCCAGCAGACTTCCGGGACAGGGCTACAATGAGCAGTTCTTC
CASRLPGQGYNEQFF
>once|.|TRBJ2-2|TRBV7-9
TGTGCCAGCAGTCCTCAGGGAACCGGGGAGCTGTTTTTT
CASSPQGTGELFF
>.|.|TRBJ2-1|TRBV2
TGTGCCAGCAGTGAAAAACTATACAATGAGCAGTTCTTC
CASSEKLYNEQFF
>.|TRBD1|TRBJ2-5|TRBV5-1
TGCGCCAGCAGCTCGGGAACAGGGGGGCGATTGGAGACCCAGTACTTC
CASSSGTGGRLETQYF
>.|TRBD2|TRBJ2-5|TRBV5-1
TGCGCCAGCAGGAATGGGGGGGAATCCAAGGAGACCCAGTACTTC
CASRNGGESKETQYF
>.|TRBD1|TRBJ2-2|TRBV6-5
TGTGCCAGCAAAGGACAGGGGTTCGCCGGGGAGCTGTTTTTT
CASKGQGFAGELFF
>.|TRBD2|TRBJ2-1|TRBV28
TGTGCCAGCAGCCGTCTAGCGGGGAATTACAATGAGCAGTTCTTC
CASSRLAGNYNEQFF
>.|.|TRBJ1-6|TRBV2
TGTGCCAGCAGGGGTGGACAGTCCAATTCACCCCTCCACTTT
CASRGGQSNSPLHF
>.|.|TRBJ1-1|TRBV19
TGTGCCAGTAGTCGGCAGGGGTTGGGCACTGAAGCTTTCTTT
CASSRQGLGTEAFF
>.|.|TRBJ1-2|TRBV28
TGTGCCAGCAGGAAACAGGGTCCGGGCTATGGCTACACCTTC
CASRKQGPGYGYTF
>.|.|TRBJ1-4|TRBV5-6
TGTGCCAGCAGCTTCGGGTCCACTAATGAAAAACTGTTTTTT
CASSFGSTNEKLFF
>.|TRBD1|TRBJ1-2|TRBV6-2/TRBV6-3
TGTGCCAGCAGTTACTCGATGAGCGGAGGGGGCCGGAGGAGCTATGGCTACACCTTC
CASSYSMSGGGRRSYGYTF
>.|.|TRBJ1-5|TRBV12-3/TRBV12-4
TGTGCCAGCAGTTTAAGAGGCAATCAGCCCCAGCATTTT
CASSLRGNQPQHF
>.|TRBD2|TRBJ2-7|TRBV28
TGTGCCAGCAGTAGCGGGAGCGGGTACGAGCAGTACTTC
CASSSGSGYEQYF
>once|.|TRBJ1-1|TRBV5-1
TGCGCCAGCAGCTTGGAAGGCTCGACAGGGAACACTGAAGCTTTCTTT
CASSLEGSTGNTEAFF
>.|.|TRBJ1-6|TRBV28
TGTGCCAGCCGTCCGGGGGGCGGCTCCTATAATTCACCCCTCCACTTT
CASRPGGGSYNSPLHF
>.|.|TRBJ1-4|TRBV18
TGTGCCAGCTCACTACAGGGTCCCGAGGGCGGTGAAAAACTGTTTTTT
CASSLQGPEGGEKLFF
>.|.|TRBJ2-7|TRBV13
TGTGCCAGCAGCCGCGAACAGGTCTACGAGCAGTACTTC
CASSREQVYEQYF
>.|.|TRBJ1-4|TRBV4-3
TGCGCCAGCAGCCACCACCGGGGTGGAGAAAAACTGTTTTTT
CASSHHRGGEKLFF
>.|TRBD1|TRBJ1-4|TRBV7-6
TGTGCCAGCAGCTCGAGAGCCGGGACAGATGAAAAACTGTTTTTT
CASSSRAGTDEKLFF
>.|TRBD2|TRBJ2-1|TRBV29-1
TGCAGCGTTGCGCTAGCGGGAGGAACCTACAATGAGCAGTTCTTC
CSVALAGGTYNEQFF
>.|.|TRBJ1-2|TRBV20-1
TGCAGTGCTAGTTCTGAGCGGAATTCTAACTATGGCTACACCTTC
CSASSERNSNYGYTF
>.|TRBD2|TRBJ2-7|TRBV11-2
TGTGCCAGCAGCCGTCTGTTTTCCCGGCTAGCGGGAGGTTCCTACGAGCAGTACTTC
CASSRLFSRLAGGSYEQYF
>few|.|TRBJ2-1|TRBV18
TGTGCCAGCTCACCACCCAGCGGGTCAAGTCAGCAGTTCTTC
CASSPPSGSSQQFF
>.|TRBD1|TRBJ1-2|TRBV28
TGTGCCAGCAGTTTATGGGGGCAGGGGGCACGTGGCTACACCTTC
CASSLWGQGARGYTF